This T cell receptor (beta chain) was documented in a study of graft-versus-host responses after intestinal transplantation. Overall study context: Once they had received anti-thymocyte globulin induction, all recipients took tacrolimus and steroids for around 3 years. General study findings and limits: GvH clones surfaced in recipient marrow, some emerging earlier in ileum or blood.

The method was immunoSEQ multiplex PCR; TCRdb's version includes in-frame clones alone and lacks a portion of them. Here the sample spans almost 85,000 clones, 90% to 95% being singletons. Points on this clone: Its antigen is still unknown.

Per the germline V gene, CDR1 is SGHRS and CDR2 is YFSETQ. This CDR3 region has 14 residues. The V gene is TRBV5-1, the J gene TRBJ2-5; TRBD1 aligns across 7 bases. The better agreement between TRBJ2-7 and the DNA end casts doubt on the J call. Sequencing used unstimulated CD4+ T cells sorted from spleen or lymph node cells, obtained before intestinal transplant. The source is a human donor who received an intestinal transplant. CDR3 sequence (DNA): TGCGCCAGCAGCTCACAGGGGTATGAGAACGAGCAGTACTTC. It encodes CASSSQGYENEQYF.